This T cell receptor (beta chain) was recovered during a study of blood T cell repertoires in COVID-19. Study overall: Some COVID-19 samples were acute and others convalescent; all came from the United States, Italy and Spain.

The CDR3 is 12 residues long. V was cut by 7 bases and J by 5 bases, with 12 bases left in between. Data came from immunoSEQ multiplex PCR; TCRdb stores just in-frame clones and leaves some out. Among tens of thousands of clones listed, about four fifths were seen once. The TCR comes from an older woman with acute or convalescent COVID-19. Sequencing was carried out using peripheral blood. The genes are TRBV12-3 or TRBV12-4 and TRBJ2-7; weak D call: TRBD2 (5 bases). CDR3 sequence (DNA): TGTGCCAGCACGCTAGCACGTCACGAGCAGTACTTC. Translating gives CASTLARHEQYF.